Shown below are 17 T cell receptor beta chains from a single sample sequenced in a study of type 1 regulatory T cells. Regarding the study as a whole: Type 1 regulatory T cells had a more restricted TCR repertoire than non-type 1 regulatory T cells.

TCRdb independently ran MiXCR on the reads; one entry per CDR3 protein. Among under 75,000 distinct CDR3 sequences listed, less than 25% were seen once. Their antigen targets remain unknown. Sequenced: cultured type 1 regulatory T (Tr1) cells, either the whole culture or a sorted fraction (not recorded which). Receptors originate from a human donor in good health.

This chain joins TRBV12-3 or TRBV12-4 and TRBJ2-7; no reliable D call. CDR3 size: 12 residues. V lost 5 bases and J 3 bases, leaving 8 bases between the germline ends. The CDR3 region is CASSPFFYEQYF. Written as DNA, the CDR3 is TGTGCCAGCAGTCCCTTCTTCTACGAGCAGTACTTC.

This clonotype was recorded at least ten times. The chain carries TRBV5-1 and TRBJ1-6; D unclear. The CDR3 consists of 16 residues. Germline-derived CDR1 and CDR2 are SGHRS and YFSETQ. Trimming removed 0 bases from V and 3 bases from J, with 10 bases in between. This CDR3 is CASSLESNLYNSPLHF. In DNA form, the CDR3 reads TGCGCCAGCAGCTTGGAATCCAATCTCTATAATTCACCCCTCCACTTT.

The chain uses TRBV19 and TRBJ1-5, with D maybe TRBD1 (5 bases). Germline CDR1 is LNHDA and CDR2 is SQIVND (reference sequence). Between the trimmed V and J ends, which lost 3 bases and 10 bases, there was a span of 16 bases. The CDR3 totals 14 residues. CDR3 sequence reads: CASSMGTAIKPQHF. The CDR3 nucleotides read TGTGCCAGTAGTATGGGGACTGCAATCAAACCCCAGCATTTT.

The chain is built from TRBV18 and TRBJ2-4, with D perhaps matching TRBD2 (6 bases). Germline CDR1 and CDR2: KGHSH and LQKENI. CDR3 size: 16 residues. V was pared by 0 bases and J by 7 bases, with 16 bases between. CDR3 loop: CASSPPGAQAGNIQYF. DNA of the CDR3: TGTGCCAGCTCACCACCGGGAGCCCAGGCGGGGAACATTCAGTACTTC.

The chain uses TRBV29-1 and TRBJ1-1; D unresolved. The CDR3 runs to 12 residues. V lost 7 bases, J lost 0 bases, and 9 bases lay in between. In germline, CDR1 is SQVTM, CDR2 ANQGSEA. In nucleotides, the CDR3 is TGCAGCGGTGGAGAGTTGAACACTGAAGCTTTCTTT. Translating it yields CSGGELNTEAFF. The complete variable domain, with remaining parts taken from reference TRBV29-1 and TRBJ1-1, reads SAVISQKPSRDICQRGTSLTIQCQVDSQVTMMFWYRQQPGQSLTLIATANQGSEATYESGFVIDKFPISRPNLTFSTLTVSNMSPEDSSIYLCSGGELNTEAFFGQGTRLTVV.

This clonotype showed up just a few times. The V gene is TRBV18, the J gene TRBJ2-5; D not resolved. The CDR3 contains 11 residues. Germline V gives CDR1 KGHSH, CDR2 LQKENI. V lost 8 bases and J 0 bases, leaving 4 bases between the germline ends. The chain's CDR3 is CASTNQETQYF. In DNA, the CDR3 is TGTGCCAGCACCAACCAAGAGACCCAGTACTTC.

The rearrangement joins TRBV20-1 to TRBJ1-4; a weak D match, TRBD1 (6 bases). V lost 6 bases and J lost 4, with 12 bases in between. Per the germline V gene, CDR1 is DFQATT and CDR2 is SNEGSKA (reference sequence). CDR3 length: 13 amino acids. Here the CDR3 reads CSAQRQVNEKLFF. The DNA of the CDR3 is TGCAGTGCCCAGCGACAGGTTAATGAAAAACTGTTTTTT.

By share, this clonotype counts as medium-sized (0.01 to 0.1%). This chain uses TRBV12-3 or TRBV12-4 with TRBJ2-1; D is undetermined. With 6 bases removed from V and 9 bases from J, the gap between germline ends came to 15 bases. This CDR3 contains 13 residues. This CDR3 is CASSPVPRREQFF. CDR3 coding DNA: TGTGCCAGCAGCCCTGTCCCTCGCCGTGAGCAGTTCTTC.

The chain carries TRBV20-1 and TRBJ2-1; the match to TRBD2 covers 12 bases. The germline CDR1 and CDR2 sequences are DFQATT and SNEGSKA (reference sequence). The J segment lost 8 bases and the V segment lost 3 bases, leaving 5 bases of the junction unmatched. CDR3 length: 14 amino acids. CDR3 region: CSARRLAGAHEQFF. The CDR3 DNA reads TGCAGTGCTAGGCGACTAGCGGGAGCGCATGAGCAGTTCTTC.

This clonotype showed up just a few times. The chain recombines TRBV10-3 with TRBJ1-6; D gene uncertain. Trimming removed 6 bases from V and 6 bases from J, with 12 bases in between. This CDR3 is 14 amino acids long. Per the germline V gene, CDR1 is ENHRY and CDR2 is SYGVKD. The DNA of the CDR3 is TGTGCCATCAGGGCTAGAGAGCCTAATTCACCCCTCCACTTT. Translated: CAIRAREPNSPLHF.

This clonotype was found a few times. At one end, the junction sequence differs from germline, possibly due to a read error. This chain links TRBV7-7 with TRBJ2-2; D not resolved. The germline CDR1 and CDR2 sequences are SSHAT and FNYEAQ (reference sequence). The CDR3 loop spans 14 amino acids. In DNA, the CDR3 is TGTGCTAGCAGCTTACTTAGCTTCTCCGGGGAGCTGTTTTTT. This translates into CASSLLSFSGELFF.

The CDR3, as DNA: TGCAGTGCTAGACCTAGCGGGAGGGTTAACATTCAGTACTTC. This sequence encodes CSARPSGRVNIQYF. J is TRBJ2-4 and V is TRBV20-1; TRBD2 matches 12 bases. The CDR3 has 14 amino acids. V dropped 2 bases and J dropped 7; count of bases not matched to a gene: 3. Germline-derived CDR1 and CDR2 are DFQATT and SNEGSKA (reference sequence).

The chain joins TRBV12-3 or TRBV12-4 to TRBJ1-1; D is ambiguous. The CDR3 loop spans 12 amino acids. Between the trimmed V and J ends, which lost 6 bases and 3 bases, there was a span of 8 bases. This CDR3 reads CASRSRDTEAFF. CDR3 nucleotides: TGTGCCAGCAGATCTCGGGACACTGAAGCTTTCTTT.

CDR3 sequence (DNA): TGTGCCAGCACCCTGAGGCGGGAGGGTGTTTGGAATGAGCAGTTCTTC. This gives the protein CASTLRREGVWNEQFF. This chain joins TRBV28 and TRBJ2-1; TRBD2 matches 9 bases. V shed 7 bases and J 7 bases; nucleotides not matched to a gene: 14. The germline V gene encodes CDR1 MDHEN and CDR2 SYDVKM. The CDR3 runs 16 residues.

This clonotype was counted a single time. The chain recombines TRBV12-3 or TRBV12-4 with TRBJ1-1; D unclear. This CDR3 is 14 amino acids long. V shed 10 bases and J shed 1 base, with 16 bases lying between them. CDR3 sequence (DNA): TGTGCCACCACTCGGACGGAAAGGAACACTGAAGCTTTCTTT. Its translation: CATTRTERNTEAFF.

This clonotype occurred a few times. This chain joins TRBV5-1 and TRBJ2-5; D uncertain. Per the germline V gene, CDR1 is SGHRS and CDR2 is YFSETQ. Trimming removed 3 bases at V and 2 bases at J, with 11 bases between. The CDR3 extends over 14 amino acids. CDR3 in DNA: TGCGCCAGCAGCTCTCTCGACTTGCAAGAGACCCAGTACTTC. This codes for CASSSLDLQETQYF.

A single count supports this clonotype. The chain combines TRBV18 with TRBJ1-6, with 7 positions matching TRBD1. Germline CDR1 KGHSH, CDR2 LQKENI. The CDR3 is made up of 15 amino acids. The junction had 8 bases not matched to a gene; V was cut back by 4 bases and J by 8 bases. CDR3: CASSLRTGKYSPLHF. The CDR3 bases are TGTGCCAGCTCACTACGGACAGGAAAATATTCACCCCTCCACTTT.